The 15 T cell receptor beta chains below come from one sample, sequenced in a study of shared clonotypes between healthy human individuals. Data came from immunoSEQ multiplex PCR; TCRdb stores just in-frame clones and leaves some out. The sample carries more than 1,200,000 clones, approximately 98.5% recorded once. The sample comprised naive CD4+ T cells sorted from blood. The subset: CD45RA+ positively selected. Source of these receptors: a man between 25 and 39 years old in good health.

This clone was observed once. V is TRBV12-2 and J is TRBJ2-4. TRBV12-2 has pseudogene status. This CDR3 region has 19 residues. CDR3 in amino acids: CASRLAGLSIRIAKNIQYF. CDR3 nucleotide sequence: TGTGCAAGTCGCTTAGCTGGCCTTTCTATCCGCATAGCCAAAAACATTCAGTACTTC.

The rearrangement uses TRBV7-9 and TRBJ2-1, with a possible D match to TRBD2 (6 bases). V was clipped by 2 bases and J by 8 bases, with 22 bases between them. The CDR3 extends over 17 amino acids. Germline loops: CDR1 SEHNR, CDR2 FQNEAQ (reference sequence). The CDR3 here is CASSLSVGGTVLDEQFF. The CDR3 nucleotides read TGTGCCAGCAGCTTAAGCGTCGGCGGGACGGTATTAGATGAGCAGTTCTTC.

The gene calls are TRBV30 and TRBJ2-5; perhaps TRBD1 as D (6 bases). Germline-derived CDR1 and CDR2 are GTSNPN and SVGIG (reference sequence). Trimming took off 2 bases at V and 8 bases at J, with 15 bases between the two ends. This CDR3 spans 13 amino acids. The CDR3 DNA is TGTGCCTGGAGTACAGGGTGGGGTAATACCCAGTACTTC. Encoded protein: CAWSTGWGNTQYF.

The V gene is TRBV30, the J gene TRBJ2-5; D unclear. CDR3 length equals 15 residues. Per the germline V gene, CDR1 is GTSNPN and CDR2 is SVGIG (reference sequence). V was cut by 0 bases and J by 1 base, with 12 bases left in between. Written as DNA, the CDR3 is TGTGCCTGGAGTGTACTCTTACTACCCCAAGAGACCCAGTACTTC. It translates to CAWSVLLLPQETQYF.

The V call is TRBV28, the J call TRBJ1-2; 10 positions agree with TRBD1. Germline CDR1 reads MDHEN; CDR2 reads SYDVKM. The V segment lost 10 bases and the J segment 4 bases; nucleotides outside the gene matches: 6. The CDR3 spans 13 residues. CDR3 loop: CAITDRGFYGYTF. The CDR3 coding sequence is TGTGCCATCACGGACAGGGGGTTCTATGGCTACACCTTC.

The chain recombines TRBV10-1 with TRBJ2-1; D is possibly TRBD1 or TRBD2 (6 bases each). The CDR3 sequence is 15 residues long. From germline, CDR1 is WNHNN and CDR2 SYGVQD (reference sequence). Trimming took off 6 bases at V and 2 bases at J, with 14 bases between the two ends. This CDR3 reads CASSPGGTPYNEQFF. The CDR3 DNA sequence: TGCGCCAGCAGCCCCGGGGGCACTCCCTACAATGAGCAGTTCTTC.

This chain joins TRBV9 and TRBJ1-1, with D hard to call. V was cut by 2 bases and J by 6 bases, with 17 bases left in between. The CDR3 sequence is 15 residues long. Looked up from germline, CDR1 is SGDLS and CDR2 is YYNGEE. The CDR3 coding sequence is TGTGCCAGCAGCGTTCTCCTCTCAGGATATTCTGAAGCTTTCTTT. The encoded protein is CASSVLLSGYSEAFF.

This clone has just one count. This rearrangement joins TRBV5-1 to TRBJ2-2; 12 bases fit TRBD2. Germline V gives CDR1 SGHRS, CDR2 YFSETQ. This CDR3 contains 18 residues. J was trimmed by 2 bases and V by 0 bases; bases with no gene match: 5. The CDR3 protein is CASSLVLAGGSNTGELFF. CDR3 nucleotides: TGCGCCAGCAGCTTGGTTCTAGCGGGAGGGTCAAACACCGGGGAGCTGTTTTTT.

As DNA, the CDR3 is TGTGCCAGCAGCGTAGACTCTCGGGCCCCGTGGACCCAGTACTTC. This translates into CASSVDSRAPWTQYF. V and J are TRBV9 and TRBJ2-5; no reliable D call. The CDR3 consists of 15 residues. With 0 bases removed from V and 7 bases from J, the gap between germline ends came to 16 bases. Germline values: CDR1 SGDLS, CDR2 YYNGEE.

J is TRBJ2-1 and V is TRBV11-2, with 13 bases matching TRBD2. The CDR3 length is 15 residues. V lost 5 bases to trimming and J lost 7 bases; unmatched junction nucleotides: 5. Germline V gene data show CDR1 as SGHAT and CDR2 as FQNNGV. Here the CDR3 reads CASSPTSGRGNEQFF. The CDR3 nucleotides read TGTGCCAGCAGCCCCACTAGCGGGAGGGGGAATGAGCAGTTCTTC.

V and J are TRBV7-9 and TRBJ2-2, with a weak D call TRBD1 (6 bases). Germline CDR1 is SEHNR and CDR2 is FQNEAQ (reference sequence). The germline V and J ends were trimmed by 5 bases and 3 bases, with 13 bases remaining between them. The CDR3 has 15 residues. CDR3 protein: CASSQPGHHTGELFF. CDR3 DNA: TGTGCCAGCAGCCAGCCGGGACATCACACCGGGGAGCTGTTTTTT.

CDR3 sequence (DNA): TGCGCCAGCAGCTCGGGAGAGACAGCCGCGAGGAACACCGGGGAGCTGTTTTTT. This gives the protein CASSSGETAARNTGELFF. This chain joins TRBV5-1 and TRBJ2-2, with D maybe TRBD2 (6 bases). The CDR3 totals 18 residues. CDR1 is SGHRS and CDR2 is YFSETQ in the germline V gene. Between the trimmed V and J ends, which lost 3 bases and 1 base, there was a span of 19 bases.

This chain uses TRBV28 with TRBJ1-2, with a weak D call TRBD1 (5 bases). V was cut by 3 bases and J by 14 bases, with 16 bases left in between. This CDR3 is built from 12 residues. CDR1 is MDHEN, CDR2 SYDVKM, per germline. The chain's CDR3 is CASSFRRGFWTF. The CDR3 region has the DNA TGTGCCAGCAGTTTCAGGAGGGGTTTTTGGACCTTC.

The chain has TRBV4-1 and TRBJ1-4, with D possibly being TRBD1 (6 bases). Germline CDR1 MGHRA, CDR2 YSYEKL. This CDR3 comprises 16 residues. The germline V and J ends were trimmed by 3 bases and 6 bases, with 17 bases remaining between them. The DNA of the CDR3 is TGCGCCAGCAGCCAGCAGGGGTTTTCCTTGGATGAAAAACTGTTTTTT. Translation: CASSQQGFSLDEKLFF.

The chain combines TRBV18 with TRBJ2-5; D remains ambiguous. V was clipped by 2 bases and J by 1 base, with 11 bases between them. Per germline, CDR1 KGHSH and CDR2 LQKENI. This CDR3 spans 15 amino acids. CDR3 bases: TGTGCCAGCTCACCAAACGTAGGGCCCCAAGAGACCCAGTACTTC. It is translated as CASSPNVGPQETQYF.